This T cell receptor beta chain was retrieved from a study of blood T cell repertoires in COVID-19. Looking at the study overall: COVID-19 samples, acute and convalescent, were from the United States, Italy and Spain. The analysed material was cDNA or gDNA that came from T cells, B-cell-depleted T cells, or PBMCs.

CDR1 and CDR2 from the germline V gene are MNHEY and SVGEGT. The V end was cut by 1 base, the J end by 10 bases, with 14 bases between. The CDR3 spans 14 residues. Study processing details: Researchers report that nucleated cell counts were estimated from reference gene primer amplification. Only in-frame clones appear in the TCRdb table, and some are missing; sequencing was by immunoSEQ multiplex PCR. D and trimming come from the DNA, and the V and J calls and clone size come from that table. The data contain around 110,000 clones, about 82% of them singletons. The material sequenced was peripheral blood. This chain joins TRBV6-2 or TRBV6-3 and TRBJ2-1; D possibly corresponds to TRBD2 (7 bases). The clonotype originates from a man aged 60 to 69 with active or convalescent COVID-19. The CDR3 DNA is TGTGCCAGCAGTTACTTTGGAGGGGGGGGAGAGCAGTTCTTC. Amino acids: CASSYFGGGGEQFF.